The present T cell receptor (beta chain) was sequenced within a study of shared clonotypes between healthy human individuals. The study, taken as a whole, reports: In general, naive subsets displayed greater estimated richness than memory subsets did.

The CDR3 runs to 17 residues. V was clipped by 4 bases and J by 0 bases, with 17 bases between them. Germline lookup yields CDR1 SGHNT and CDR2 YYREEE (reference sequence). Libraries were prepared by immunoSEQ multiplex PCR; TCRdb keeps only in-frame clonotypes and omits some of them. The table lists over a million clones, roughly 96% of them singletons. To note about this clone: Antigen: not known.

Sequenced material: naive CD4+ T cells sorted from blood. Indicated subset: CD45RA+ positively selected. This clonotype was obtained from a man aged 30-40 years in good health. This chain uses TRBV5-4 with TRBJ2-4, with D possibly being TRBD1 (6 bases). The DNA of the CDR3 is TGTGCCAGCAGCCAAATAACAGGGTTCTTAGCCAAAAACATTCAGTACTTC. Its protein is CASSQITGFLAKNIQYF.